The sample holds one count of the clone carrying this T cell receptor (beta chain). Its target is not known. Looked up from germline, CDR1 is SGHTA and CDR2 is FQGNSA. The CDR3 totals 14 residues. Between the trimmed V and J ends, which lost 3 bases and 2 bases, there was a span of 9 bases. PCR employed 60 Vbeta and 13 Jbeta primers. Using immunoSEQ multiplex PCR, the repertoire was profiled, and TCRdb retains in-frame clones only, with some absent. Of 100,000 to 150,000 clones listed, approximately 78% are singletons. The source of the sample is a study of cytomegalovirus exposure and HLA in healthy donors. Study-wide results and limits: An analysis done earlier found most TCR beta V segments productive about 90% or about 30% of the time. As was reported, the classifier diagnosed cytomegalovirus status with high specificity and sensitivity. TCR sequences were mostly rare, though some public TCRs occurred in many donors.

The sequence was obtained from a woman between 40 and 50 years old in good health and CMV-seropositive. J is TRBJ2-3 and V is TRBV7-2; perhaps TRBD2 as D (6 bases). The material sequenced was PBMCs. The CDR3 sequence: CASSLRGSTDTQYF. Here the CDR3 DNA reads TGTGCCAGCAGCTTGCGGGGATCCACAGATACGCAGTATTTT.